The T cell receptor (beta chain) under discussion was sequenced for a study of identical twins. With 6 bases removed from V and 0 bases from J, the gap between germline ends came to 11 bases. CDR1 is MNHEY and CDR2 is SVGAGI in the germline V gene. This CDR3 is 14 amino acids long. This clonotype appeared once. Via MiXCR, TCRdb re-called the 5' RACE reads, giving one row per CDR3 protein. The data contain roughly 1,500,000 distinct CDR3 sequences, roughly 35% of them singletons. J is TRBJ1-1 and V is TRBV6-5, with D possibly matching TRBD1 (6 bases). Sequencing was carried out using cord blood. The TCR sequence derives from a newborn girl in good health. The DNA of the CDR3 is TGTGCCAGCAGACCCGGGACAATGAACACTGAAGCTTTCTTT. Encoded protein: CASRPGTMNTEAFF.